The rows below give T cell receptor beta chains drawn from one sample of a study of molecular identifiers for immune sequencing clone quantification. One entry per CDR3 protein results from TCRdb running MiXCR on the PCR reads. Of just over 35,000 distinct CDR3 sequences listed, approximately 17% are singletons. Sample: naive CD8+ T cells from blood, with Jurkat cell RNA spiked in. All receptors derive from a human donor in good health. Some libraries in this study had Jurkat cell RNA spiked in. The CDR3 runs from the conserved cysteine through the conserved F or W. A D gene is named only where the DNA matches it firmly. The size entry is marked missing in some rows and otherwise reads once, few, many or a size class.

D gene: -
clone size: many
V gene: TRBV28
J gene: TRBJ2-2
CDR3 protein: CASTGIRHTGELFF
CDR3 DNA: TGTGCCAGCACCGGGATCAGGCACACCGGGGAGCTGTTTTTT

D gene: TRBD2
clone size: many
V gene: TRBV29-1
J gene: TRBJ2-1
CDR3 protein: CSVDSGSSYNEQFF
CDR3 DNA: TGCAGCGTTGACAGCGGGAGTTCCTACAATGAGCAGTTCTTC

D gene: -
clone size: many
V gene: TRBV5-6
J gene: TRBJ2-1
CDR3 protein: CASSLTGALYNEQFF
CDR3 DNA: TGTGCCAGCAGCTTAACGGGGGCCCTATACAATGAGCAGTTCTTC

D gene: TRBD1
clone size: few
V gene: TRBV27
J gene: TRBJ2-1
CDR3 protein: CASSLDRVPYNEQFF
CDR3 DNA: TGTGCCAGCAGTCTGGACAGGGTCCCCTACAATGAGCAGTTCTTC

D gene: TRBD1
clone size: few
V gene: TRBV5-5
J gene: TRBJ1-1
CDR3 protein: CVSSFTGEEAFF
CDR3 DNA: TGTGTCAGCAGTTTTACAGGGGAGGAAGCTTTCTTT

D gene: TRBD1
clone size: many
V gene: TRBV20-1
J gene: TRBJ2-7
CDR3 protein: CSAIAGSTGGFPGGAYEQYF
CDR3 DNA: TGCAGTGCTATCGCCGGCAGCACAGGGGGCTTCCCAGGAGGGGCCTACGAGCAGTACTTC

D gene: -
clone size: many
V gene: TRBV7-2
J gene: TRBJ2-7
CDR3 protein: CASSLARSSYEQYF
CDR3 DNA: TGTGCCAGCAGCTTAGCCAGGAGCTCCTACGAGCAGTACTTC

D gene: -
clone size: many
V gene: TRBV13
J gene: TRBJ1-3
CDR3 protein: CASSLGRAGNTIYF
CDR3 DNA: TGTGCCAGCAGCTTAGGCAGGGCTGGAAACACCATATATTTT

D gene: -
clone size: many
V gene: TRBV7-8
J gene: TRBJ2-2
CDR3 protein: CASNPKTQANTGELFF
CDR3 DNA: TGTGCCAGCAACCCTAAGACACAGGCGAACACCGGGGAGCTGTTTTTT

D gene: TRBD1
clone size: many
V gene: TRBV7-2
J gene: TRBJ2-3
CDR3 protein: CASSPGTVTDTQYF
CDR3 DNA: TGTGCCAGCAGCCCAGGGACAGTCACAGATACGCAGTATTTT

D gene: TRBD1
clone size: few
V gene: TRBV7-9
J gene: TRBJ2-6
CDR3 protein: CASSPRTGLSGANVLTF
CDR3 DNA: TGTGCCAGCAGCCCTCGGACAGGTCTCTCTGGGGCCAACGTCCTGACTTTC

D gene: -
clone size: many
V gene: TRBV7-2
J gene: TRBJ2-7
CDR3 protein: CASGRGYEQYF
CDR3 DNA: TGTGCCAGCGGCCGGGGCTACGAGCAGTACTTC

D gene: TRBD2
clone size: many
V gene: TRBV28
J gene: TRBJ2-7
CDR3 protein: CASSSGLVLEQYF
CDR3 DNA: TGTGCCAGCAGCTCCGGACTAGTCCTCGAGCAGTACTTC

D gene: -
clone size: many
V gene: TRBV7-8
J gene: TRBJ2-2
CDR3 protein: CASSFGVNSGELFF
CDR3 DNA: TGTGCCAGCAGCTTCGGCGTAAACAGCGGGGAGCTGTTTTTT

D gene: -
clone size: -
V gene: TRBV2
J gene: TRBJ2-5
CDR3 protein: CASSEGPETQYF
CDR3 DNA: TGTGCCAGCAGTGAGGGACCGGAGACCCAGTACTTC

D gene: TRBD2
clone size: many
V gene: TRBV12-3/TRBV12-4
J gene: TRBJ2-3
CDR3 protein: CASSPPPGGRSDTQYF
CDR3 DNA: TGTGCCAGCAGCCCCCCCCCCGGCGGGAGGTCAGATACGCAGTATTTT

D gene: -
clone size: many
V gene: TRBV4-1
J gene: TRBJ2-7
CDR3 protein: CASSSMRYEQYF
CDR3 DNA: TGCGCCAGCAGCTCTATGCGCTACGAGCAGTACTTC

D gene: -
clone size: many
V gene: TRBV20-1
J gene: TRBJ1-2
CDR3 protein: CSAGGNGYTF
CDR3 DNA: TGCAGTGCTGGGGGGAACGGCTACACCTTC

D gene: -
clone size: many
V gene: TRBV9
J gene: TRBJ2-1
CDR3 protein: CASSPGRDRQFF
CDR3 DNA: TGTGCCAGCAGCCCGGGTCGGGACCGGCAGTTCTTC

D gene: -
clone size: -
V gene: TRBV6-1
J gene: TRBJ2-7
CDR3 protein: CASREDGTYEQYF
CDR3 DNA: TGTGCCAGCAGGGAAGACGGGACCTACGAGCAGTACTTC

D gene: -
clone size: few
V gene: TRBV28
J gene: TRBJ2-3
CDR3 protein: CASLSDSLVDTQYF
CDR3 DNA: TGTGCCAGCCTATCCGATTCATTGGTGGATACGCAGTATTTT

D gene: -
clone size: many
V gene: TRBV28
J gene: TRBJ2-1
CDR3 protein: CASSFGLYNEQFF
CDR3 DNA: TGTGCCAGCAGTTTCGGTCTCTACAATGAGCAGTTCTTC